This T cell receptor beta chain was captured by sequencing in a study of long-term antiretroviral therapy in people with HIV. Study summary: Earliest sampling preceded the 2015 immediate-ART recommendation by about a decade. Overall study findings and caveats: Blood in the study was drawn between the mid-2000s and the late 2010s, possibly under older ART regimens, which may be less effective than current ones. Pre-ART-expanded clones dominated the repertoire at all time points.

Remarks on this clone: Its target is unknown.

There are 17 residues in the CDR3. The J segment lost 4 bases and the V segment lost 3 bases, leaving 14 bases of the junction unmatched. The germline CDR1 and CDR2 sequences are MDHEN and SYDVKM. The run of the v3.0 immunoSEQ assay was at survey level. The assay was immunoSEQ multiplex PCR, and TCRdb's table has in-frame clones only and misses some. The table records under 30,000 clones, around 85% of them present only once. The clonotype was recovered from a man aged 35 to 55 with HIV. Sample: unsorted PBMCs, taken 3 years after starting antiretroviral therapy. The V call is TRBV28, the J call TRBJ2-7; 8 nucleotides align to TRBD2. CDR3 sequence: CASSFPHPAGGKYEQYF. The CDR3 bases are TGTGCCAGCAGTTTCCCACACCCGGCGGGGGGAAAATACGAGCAGTACTTC.